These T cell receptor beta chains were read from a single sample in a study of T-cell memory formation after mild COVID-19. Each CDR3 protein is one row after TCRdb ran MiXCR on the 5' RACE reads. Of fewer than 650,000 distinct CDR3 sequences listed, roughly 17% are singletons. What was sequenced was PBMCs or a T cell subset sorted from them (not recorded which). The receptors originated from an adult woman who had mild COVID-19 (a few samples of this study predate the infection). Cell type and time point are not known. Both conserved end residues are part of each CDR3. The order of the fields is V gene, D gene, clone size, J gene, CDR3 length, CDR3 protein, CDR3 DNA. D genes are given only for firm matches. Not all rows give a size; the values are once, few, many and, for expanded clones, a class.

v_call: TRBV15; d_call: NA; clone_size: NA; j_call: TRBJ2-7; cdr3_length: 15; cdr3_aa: CATSRDGAVEYEQYF; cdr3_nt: TGTGCCACCAGCAGAGATGGGGCGGTGGAATACGAGCAGTACTTC
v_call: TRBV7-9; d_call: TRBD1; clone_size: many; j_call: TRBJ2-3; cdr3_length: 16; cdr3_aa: CASSLSGQGGPDTQYF; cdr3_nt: TGTGCCAGCAGCTTAAGCGGACAGGGAGGCCCGGATACGCAGTATTTT
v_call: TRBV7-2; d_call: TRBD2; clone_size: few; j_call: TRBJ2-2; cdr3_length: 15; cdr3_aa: CASSFRTSITGELFF; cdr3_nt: TGTGCCAGCAGCTTTCGGACTAGTATAACCGGGGAGCTGTTTTTT
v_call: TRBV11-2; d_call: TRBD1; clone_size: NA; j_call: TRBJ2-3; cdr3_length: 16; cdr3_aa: CASSIRQGGSTDTQYF; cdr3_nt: TGTGCCAGCAGTATCAGACAGGGCGGGAGCACAGATACGCAGTATTTT
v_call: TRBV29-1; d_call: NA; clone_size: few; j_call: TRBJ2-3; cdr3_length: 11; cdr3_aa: CSVPNPDTQYF; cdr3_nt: TGCAGCGTTCCTAACCCAGATACGCAGTATTTT
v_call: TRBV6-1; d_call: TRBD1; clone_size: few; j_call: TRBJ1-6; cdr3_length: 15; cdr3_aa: CASSDPPGQGSPLHF; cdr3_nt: TGTGCCAGCAGTGACCCCCCGGGACAGGGTTCACCCCTCCACTTT
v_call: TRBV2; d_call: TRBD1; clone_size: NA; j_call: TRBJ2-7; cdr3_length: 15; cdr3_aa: CASGDRDFLGGEQYF; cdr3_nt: TGTGCCAGCGGGGACAGGGATTTTCTAGGGGGCGAGCAGTACTTC
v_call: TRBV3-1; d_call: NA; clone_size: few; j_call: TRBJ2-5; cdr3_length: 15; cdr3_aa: CASSQDEGIQETQYF; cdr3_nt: TGTGCCAGCAGCCAAGATGAGGGAATTCAAGAGACCCAGTACTTC
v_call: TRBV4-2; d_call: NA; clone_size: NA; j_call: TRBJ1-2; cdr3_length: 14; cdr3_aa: CASSREGDLYGYTF; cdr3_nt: TGTGCCAGCAGCCGGGAGGGGGACCTTTATGGCTACACCTTC
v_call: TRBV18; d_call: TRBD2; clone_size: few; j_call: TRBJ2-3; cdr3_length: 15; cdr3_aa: CASSLRTRGTDTQYF; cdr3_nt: TGTGCCAGCTCACTCCGGACTAGAGGCACAGATACGCAGTATTTT
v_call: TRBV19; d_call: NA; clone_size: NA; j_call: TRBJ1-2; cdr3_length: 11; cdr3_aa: CASRFNYGYTF; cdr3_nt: TGTGCCAGTAGATTCAACTATGGCTACACCTTC
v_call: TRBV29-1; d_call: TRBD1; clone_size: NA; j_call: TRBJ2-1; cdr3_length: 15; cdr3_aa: CSVEGPGQKYNEQFF; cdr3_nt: TGCAGCGTTGAAGGACCGGGACAGAAATACAATGAGCAGTTCTTC
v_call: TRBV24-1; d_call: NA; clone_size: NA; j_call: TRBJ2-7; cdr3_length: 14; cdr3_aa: CATSDSRGDYEQYF; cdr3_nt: TGTGCCACCAGTGATTCCAGGGGGGACTACGAGCAGTACTTC
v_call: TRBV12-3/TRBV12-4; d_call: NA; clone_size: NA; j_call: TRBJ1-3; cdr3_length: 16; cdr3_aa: CASSLGSESSGNTIYF; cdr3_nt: TGTGCCAGCAGTTTGGGCAGCGAGAGCTCTGGAAACACCATATATTTT
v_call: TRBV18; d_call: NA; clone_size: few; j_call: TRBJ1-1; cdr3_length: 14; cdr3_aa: CASSRRQANTEAFF; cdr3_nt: TGTGCCAGCTCACGCCGACAGGCGAACACTGAAGCTTTCTTT
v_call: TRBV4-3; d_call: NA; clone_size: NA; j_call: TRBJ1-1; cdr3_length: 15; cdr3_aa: CASSQGNTWEFEAFF; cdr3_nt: TGCGCCAGCAGCCAAGGTAACACTTGGGAATTTGAAGCTTTCTTT
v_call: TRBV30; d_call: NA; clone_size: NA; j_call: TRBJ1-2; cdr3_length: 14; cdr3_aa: CAWSVLGTTYGYTF; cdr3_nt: TGTGCCTGGAGTGTACTCGGGACAACCTATGGCTACACCTTC
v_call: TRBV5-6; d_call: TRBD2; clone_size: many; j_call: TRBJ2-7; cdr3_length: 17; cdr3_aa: CASSWMTKRRRGNEQYF; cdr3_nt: TGTGCCAGCAGCTGGATGACTAAGCGGAGGCGGGGGAACGAGCAGTACTTC
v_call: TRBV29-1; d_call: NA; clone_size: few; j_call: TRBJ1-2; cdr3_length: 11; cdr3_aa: CSVESLYGYTF; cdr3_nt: TGCAGCGTTGAATCTCTCTATGGCTACACCTTC
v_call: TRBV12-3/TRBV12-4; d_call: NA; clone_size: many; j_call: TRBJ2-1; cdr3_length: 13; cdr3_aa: CASSTATYNEQFF; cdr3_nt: TGTGCCAGCAGTACTGCCACGTACAATGAGCAGTTCTTC
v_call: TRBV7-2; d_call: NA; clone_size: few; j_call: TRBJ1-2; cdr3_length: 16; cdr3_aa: CASSLGGAPVSRGYTF; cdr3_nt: TGTGCCAGCAGCTTAGGCGGAGCTCCAGTTTCTAGGGGCTACACCTTC
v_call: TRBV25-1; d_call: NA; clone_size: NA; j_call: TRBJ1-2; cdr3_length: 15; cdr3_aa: CASSVGGVGGNGYTF; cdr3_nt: TGTGCCAGCAGTGTGGGGGGGGTCGGCGGTAATGGCTACACCTTC
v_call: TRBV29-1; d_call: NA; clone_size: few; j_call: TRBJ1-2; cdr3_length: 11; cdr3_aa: CSVPKSYGYTF; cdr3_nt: TGCAGCGTTCCAAAGAGCTATGGCTACACCTTC
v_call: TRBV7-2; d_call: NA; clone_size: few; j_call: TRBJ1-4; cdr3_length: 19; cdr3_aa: CASSLAPGLSIATNEKLFF; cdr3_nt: TGTGCCAGCAGCTTAGCCCCGGGACTATCCATTGCAACTAATGAAAAACTGTTTTTT
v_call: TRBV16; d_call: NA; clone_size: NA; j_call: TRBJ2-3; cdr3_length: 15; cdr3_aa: CASSQFPGHADTQYF; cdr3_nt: TGTGCCAGCAGCCAATTTCCAGGGCATGCAGATACGCAGTATTTT
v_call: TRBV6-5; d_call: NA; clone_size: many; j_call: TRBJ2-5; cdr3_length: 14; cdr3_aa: CASSYLGGGETQYF; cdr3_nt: TGTGCCAGCAGTTACCTCGGAGGCGGAGAGACCCAGTACTTC
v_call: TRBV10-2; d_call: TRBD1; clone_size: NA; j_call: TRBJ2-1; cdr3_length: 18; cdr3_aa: CASSESMRRRTGSYEQFF; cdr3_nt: TGCGCCAGCAGTGAGTCGATGAGAAGAAGGACAGGGAGTTATGAGCAGTTCTTC
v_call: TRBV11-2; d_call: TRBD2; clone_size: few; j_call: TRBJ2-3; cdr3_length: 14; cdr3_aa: CASSLTRGADTQYF; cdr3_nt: TGTGCCAGCAGCTTAACCCGGGGGGCAGATACGCAGTATTTT
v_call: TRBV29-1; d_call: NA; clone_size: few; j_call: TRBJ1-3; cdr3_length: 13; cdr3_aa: CSADGGTGNTIYF; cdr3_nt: TGCAGCGCCGACGGGGGTACTGGAAACACCATATATTTT
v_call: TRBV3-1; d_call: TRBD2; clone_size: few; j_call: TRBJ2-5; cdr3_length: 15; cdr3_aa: CASSQKRGMVETQYF; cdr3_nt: TGTGCCAGCAGCCAAAAGCGGGGGATGGTTGAGACCCAGTACTTC
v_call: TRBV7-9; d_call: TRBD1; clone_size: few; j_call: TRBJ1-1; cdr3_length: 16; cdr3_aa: CASSLIERTGNTEAFF; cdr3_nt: TGTGCCAGCAGCTTGATTGAGAGGACAGGGAACACTGAAGCTTTCTTT
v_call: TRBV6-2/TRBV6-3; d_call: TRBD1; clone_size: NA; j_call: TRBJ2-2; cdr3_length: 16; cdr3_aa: CASHRTGSFNTGELFF; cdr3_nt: TGTGCCAGCCACCGGACAGGGAGTTTTAACACCGGGGAGCTGTTTTTT
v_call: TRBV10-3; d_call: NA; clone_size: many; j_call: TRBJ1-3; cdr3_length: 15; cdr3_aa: CAISAPPGLGNTIYF; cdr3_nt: TGTGCCATCAGTGCGCCCCCGGGGCTCGGAAACACCATATATTTT
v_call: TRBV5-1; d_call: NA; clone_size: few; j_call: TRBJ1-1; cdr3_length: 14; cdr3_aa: CASSMSWGNTEAFF; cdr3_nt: TGCGCCAGCAGCATGAGTTGGGGGAACACTGAAGCTTTCTTT
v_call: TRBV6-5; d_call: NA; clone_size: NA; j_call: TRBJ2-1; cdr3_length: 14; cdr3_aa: CASSYSARSGEQFF; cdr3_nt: TGTGCCAGCAGTTACTCGGCCCGCTCGGGGGAGCAGTTCTTC
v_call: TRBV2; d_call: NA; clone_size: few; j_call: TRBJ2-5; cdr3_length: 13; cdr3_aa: CASSGNRQETQYF; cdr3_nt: TGTGCCAGCAGTGGTAATAGACAAGAGACCCAGTACTTC
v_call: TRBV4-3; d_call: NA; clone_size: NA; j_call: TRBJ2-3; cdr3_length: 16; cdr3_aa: CASSHTGYGTPDTQYF; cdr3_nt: TGCGCCAGCAGCCATACGGGATACGGGACCCCAGATACGCAGTATTTT
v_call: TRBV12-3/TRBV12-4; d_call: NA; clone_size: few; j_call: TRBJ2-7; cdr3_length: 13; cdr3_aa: CASSFNGGSEQYF; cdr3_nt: TGTGCCAGCAGTTTCAATGGCGGTTCCGAGCAGTACTTC
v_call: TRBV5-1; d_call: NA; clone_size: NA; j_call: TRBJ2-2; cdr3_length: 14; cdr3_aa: CASSLDAATGELFF; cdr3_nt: TGCGCCAGCAGCTTGGACGCCGCTACCGGGGAGCTGTTTTTT
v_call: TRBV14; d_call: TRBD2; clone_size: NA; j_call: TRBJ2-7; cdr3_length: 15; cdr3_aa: CASKRTSGGSYEQYF; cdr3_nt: TGTGCCAGCAAAAGGACTAGCGGGGGCTCCTACGAGCAGTACTTC
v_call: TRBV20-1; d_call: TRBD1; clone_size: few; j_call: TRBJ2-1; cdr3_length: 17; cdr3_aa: CSANPETGSPSYNEQFF; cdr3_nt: TGCAGTGCTAACCCCGAGACAGGGAGTCCCAGCTACAATGAGCAGTTCTTC
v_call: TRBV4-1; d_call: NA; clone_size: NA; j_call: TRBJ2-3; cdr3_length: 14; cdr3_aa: CASSQVPARDTQYF; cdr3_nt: TGCGCCAGCAGCCAAGTCCCGGCGCGGGATACGCAGTATTTT
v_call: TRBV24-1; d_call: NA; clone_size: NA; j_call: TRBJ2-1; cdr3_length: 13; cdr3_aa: CATSESDRNEQFF; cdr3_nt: TGTGCCACCAGTGAGTCCGACAGAAATGAGCAGTTCTTC
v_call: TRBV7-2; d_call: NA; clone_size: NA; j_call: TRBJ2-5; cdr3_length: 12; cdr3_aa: CASSTAGGTQYF; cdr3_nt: TGTGCCAGCAGCACCGCCGGGGGGACCCAGTACTTC
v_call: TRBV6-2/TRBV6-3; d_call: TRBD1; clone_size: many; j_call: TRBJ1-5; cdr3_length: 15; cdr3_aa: CASSSSGTGAQPQHF; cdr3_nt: TGTGCCAGCAGTTCTTCCGGGACAGGGGCGCAACCCCAGCATTTT
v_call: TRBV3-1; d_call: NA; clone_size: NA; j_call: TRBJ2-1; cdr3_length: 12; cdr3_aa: CASSQGSSEQFF; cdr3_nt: TGTGCCAGCAGCCAAGGGTCAAGTGAGCAGTTCTTC
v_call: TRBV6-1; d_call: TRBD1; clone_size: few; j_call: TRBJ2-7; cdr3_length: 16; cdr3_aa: CASSTLRTGRTYEQYF; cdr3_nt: TGTGCCAGCAGTACGCTTAGGACAGGGCGTACCTACGAGCAGTACTTC
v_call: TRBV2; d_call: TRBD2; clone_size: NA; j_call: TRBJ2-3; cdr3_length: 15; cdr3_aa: CASGTSGGGTDTQYF; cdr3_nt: TGTGCCAGTGGGACTAGCGGGGGAGGCACAGATACGCAGTATTTT
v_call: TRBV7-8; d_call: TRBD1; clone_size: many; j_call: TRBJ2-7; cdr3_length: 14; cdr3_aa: CASSRDRATYEQYF; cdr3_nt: TGTGCCAGCAGCAGGGACAGGGCAACCTACGAGCAGTACTTC
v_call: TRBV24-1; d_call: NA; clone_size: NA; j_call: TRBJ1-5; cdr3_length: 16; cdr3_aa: CATSARTLGGSQPQHF; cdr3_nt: TGTGCCACCAGTGCGAGGACTCTTGGCGGGAGTCAGCCCCAGCATTTT
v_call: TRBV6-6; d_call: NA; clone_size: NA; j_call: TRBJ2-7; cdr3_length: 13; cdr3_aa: CASSYAGLGEQYF; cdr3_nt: TGTGCCAGCAGTTACGCGGGCCTTGGCGAGCAGTACTTC
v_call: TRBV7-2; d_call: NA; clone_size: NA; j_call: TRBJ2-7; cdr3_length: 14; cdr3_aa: CASSLILPGGEQYF; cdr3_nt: TGTGCCAGCAGCTTAATCCTTCCGGGCGGGGAGCAGTACTTC
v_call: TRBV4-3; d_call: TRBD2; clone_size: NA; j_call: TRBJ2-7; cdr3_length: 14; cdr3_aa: CASSLGLGITEQYF; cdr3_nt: TGCGCCAGCAGCCTCGGACTAGGTATCACCGAGCAGTACTTC
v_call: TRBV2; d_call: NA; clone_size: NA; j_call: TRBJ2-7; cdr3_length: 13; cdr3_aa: CASRQGWLYEQYF; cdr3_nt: TGTGCCAGCAGGCAGGGGTGGCTCTACGAGCAGTACTTC
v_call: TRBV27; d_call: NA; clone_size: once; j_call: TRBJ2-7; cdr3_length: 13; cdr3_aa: CASTQTFPYEQYF; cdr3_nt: TGTGCCAGCACACAGACCTTCCCCTACGAGCAGTACTTC
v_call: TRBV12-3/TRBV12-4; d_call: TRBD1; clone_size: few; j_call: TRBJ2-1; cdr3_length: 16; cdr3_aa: CASSLNPLTGLNEQFF; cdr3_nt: TGTGCCAGCAGTTTAAACCCCTTGACAGGGCTCAATGAGCAGTTCTTC